The 29 T cell receptor beta chains presented below share a single source sample, sequenced in a study of T cells in Graves' hyperthyroidism and ophthalmopathy. RNA transcripts were the template for amplifying TCR beta CDR3 regions. The HTBI primer set served for first-round RT-PCR of the TCR CDR3. TCRdb fed the multiplex PCR reads into MiXCR, producing one record per CDR3 protein. The profile covers roughly 700,000 distinct CDR3 sequences, with roughly 32% appearing a single time and 30% to 40% taken by the ten largest. Sequencing was carried out using blood. These receptors were obtained from a woman between 40 and 55 years old with Graves' hyperthyroidism.

This clonotype was seen many times. The chain couples TRBV7-9 to TRBJ1-3, with TRBD1 identical over 8 bases. This CDR3 has 14 amino acids. In germline, CDR1 is SEHNR, CDR2 FQNEAQ (reference sequence). Trimming took 5 bases from V and 3 from J; bases not matched to a gene: 3. The CDR3: CASSVRGLGNTIYF. The DNA of the CDR3 is TGTGCCAGCAGCGTCAGGGGGCTTGGAAACACCATATATTTT.

As regards this clonotype: The junction differs from germline at one of its ends, possibly a read error. V usage is TRBV5-1 and J usage is TRBJ1-1; 7 positions match TRBD1. Germline lookup yields CDR1 SGHRS and CDR2 YFSETQ. This CDR3 has 14 amino acids. The CDR3 is CASSSTGSNAEAFF. CDR3 bases: TGCGCCAGCAGCTCGACAGGGTCGAACGCTGAAGCTTTCTTT.

The chain links TRBV7-9 to TRBJ2-3, with D possibly matching TRBD2 (6 bases). The CDR3 extends over 15 amino acids. Germline loops: CDR1 SEHNR, CDR2 FQNEAQ (reference sequence). Trimming shortened V by 3 bases and J by 3 bases, and 13 bases separated the two germline ends. The CDR3, as DNA: TGTGCCAGCAGCTTTGGTCGGGAGATAACAGATACGCAGTATTTT. It encodes CASSFGREITDTQYF.

This clonotype was seen repeatedly, ten times or more. This chain uses TRBV11-2 with TRBJ1-6; D call uncertain. V was clipped by 5 bases and J by 6 bases, with 8 bases between them. CDR1 is SGHAT and CDR2 is FQNNGV in the germline V gene. This CDR3 is 13 amino acids long. CDR3 region: CASSPSINSPLHF. In DNA form, the CDR3 reads TGTGCCAGCAGCCCAAGTATTAATTCACCCCTCCACTTT.

The chain joins TRBV6-1 to TRBJ2-7, with 12 nucleotides matching TRBD2. V trimming: 6 bases; J trimming: 5 bases; junction bases outside the gene matches: 5. The CDR3 has 14 residues. The germline CDR1 and CDR2 sequences are MNHNS and SASEGT. The CDR3 protein is CASRTSGGSDEQYF. CDR3 DNA: TGTGCCAGCAGAACTAGCGGGGGGTCCGACGAGCAGTACTTC.

This clonotype was picked up many times. This chain links TRBV7-2 with TRBJ1-1; the D gene is possibly TRBD1 (5 bases). The CDR3 has 13 residues. Germline V CDR1 and CDR2: SGHTA, FQGNSA. The V and J ends lost 1 base and 4 bases respectively, with 7 bases between them. In DNA form, the CDR3 reads TGTGCCAGCAGCTTAGTGAGGGGCACTGAAGCTTTCTTT. Its translation is CASSLVRGTEAFF. The entire variable domain, with the rest obtained from reference TRBV7-2 and TRBJ1-1, is as follows: GAGVSQSPSNKVTEKGKDVELRCDPISGHTALYWYRQSLGQGLEFLIYFQGNSAPDKSGLPSDRFSAERTGGSVSTLTIQRTQQEDSAVYLCASSLVRGTEAFFGQGTRLTVV.

There are many counts of this clonotype. This rearrangement joins TRBV19 to TRBJ1-3; 7 bases agree with TRBD1. CDR1 and CDR2 (germline): LNHDA, SQIVND (reference sequence). The CDR3 runs to 15 residues. V lost 7 bases, J lost 4 bases, and 10 bases stayed unmatched. The CDR3 region is CASTDLDRVGNTIYF. The CDR3 DNA reads as TGTGCCAGTACCGACCTTGACAGGGTAGGAAACACCATATATTTT.

The chain combines TRBV6-6 with TRBJ1-2; maybe TRBD1 (6 bases). Germline CDR1 MNHNY, CDR2 SVGAGI (reference sequence). There are 13 residues in the CDR3. Trimming shortened V by 6 bases and J by 3 bases, and 11 bases separated the two germline ends. For the CDR3, the DNA is TGTGCCAGCAGATCCTGGACAGACTATGGCTACACCTTC. Translated, it gives CASRSWTDYGYTF.

The J gene is TRBJ1-3, the V gene TRBV10-3, with TRBD1 matching over 7 bases. V gave up 6 bases and J gave up 2 bases; unmatched junction bases: 4. This CDR3 contains 14 residues. CDR1 ENHRY and CDR2 SYGVKD come from the germline V gene. CDR3 in amino acids: CAIRVDRAGNTIYF. Written as DNA, the CDR3 is TGTGCCATCAGGGTTGACAGGGCTGGAAACACCATATATTTT.

This chain joins TRBV20-1 and TRBJ2-7; tentative D call: TRBD2 (6 bases). V lost 1 base to trimming and J lost 3 bases, with 10 bases between them. This CDR3 is built from 13 residues. Germline-derived CDR1 and CDR2 are DFQATT and SNEGSKA (reference sequence). CDR3 loop: CSARGGVGYEQYF. The CDR3 bases are TGCAGTGCTAGAGGCGGGGTAGGCTACGAGCAGTACTTC.

This clonotype was seen ten or more times. V gene TRBV2 combines with J gene TRBJ1-4, with 7 positions matching TRBD1. This CDR3 is built from 15 residues. Germline trimming cut 7 bases from V and 0 bases from J; bases unmatched to any gene: 5. CDR1 and CDR2 (germline): SNHLY, FYNNEI. The CDR3 DNA follows: TGTGCCAGCATACCCGGGACAGCAACTAATGAAAAACTGTTTTTT. Protein: CASIPGTATNEKLFF.

This clonotype was seen a handful of times. CDR3 nucleotide sequence: TGTGCCAGCAGTTACTCGAGCACAGGGGCTGGTGAAAAACTGTTTTTT. Residues: CASSYSSTGAGEKLFF. V and J are TRBV6-6 and TRBJ1-4; 7 nucleotides align to TRBD1. The V gene end was trimmed by 0 bases and the J gene end by 7 bases; junction bases not matched to a gene: 8. CDR1 is MNHNY, CDR2 SVGAGI, per germline (reference sequence). The CDR3 runs to 16 residues.

This clonotype was detected only a few times. This rearrangement joins TRBV20-1 to TRBJ1-5; TRBD1 aligns across 8 bases. Germline V gene data show CDR1 as DFQATT and CDR2 as SNEGSKA (reference sequence). After removal of 6 bases from V and 7 bases from J, the junction contained 11 bases not matched to a gene. This CDR3 has 14 amino acids. CDR3 loop: CSANRGAKDQPQHF. For the CDR3, the DNA is TGCAGTGCCAACAGGGGGGCGAAGGACCAGCCCCAGCATTTT.

The chain carries TRBV29-1 and TRBJ1-5; 9 positions agree with TRBD1. There are 13 residues in the CDR3. CDR1 and CDR2 from the germline V gene are SQVTM and ANQGSEA. Trimming at V came to 8 bases and at J to 6 bases, leaving 8 bases not matched to a gene. Here the CDR3 reads CSPRDRDSQPQHF. The CDR3 coding sequence is TGCAGCCCAAGGGACAGGGACAGTCAGCCCCAGCATTTT. The entire variable domain, with the rest obtained from reference TRBV29-1 and TRBJ1-5, is as follows: SAVISQKPSRDICQRGTSLTIQCQVDSQVTMMFWYRQQPGQSLTLIATANQGSEATYESGFVIDKFPISRPNLTFSTLTVSNMSPEDSSIYLCSPRDRDSQPQHFGDGTRLSIL.

Ten or more counts support this clonotype. The chain recombines TRBV6-2 or TRBV6-3 with TRBJ1-5; possibly TRBD1 for D (5 bases). The CDR3 extends over 13 amino acids. Deletions cut 2 bases from V and 6 bases from J, with 8 bases between. Germline CDR1 MNHEY, CDR2 SVGEGT. CDR3 DNA: TGTGCCAGCAGTTACGCAGGGTCTCAGCCCCAGCATTTT. The encoded protein is CASSYAGSQPQHF.

This chain uses TRBV7-2 with TRBJ2-7; D is possibly TRBD2 (6 bases). Germline loops: CDR1 SGHTA, CDR2 FQGNSA. CDR3 length: 15 amino acids. V shed 2 bases and J shed 5 bases, with 16 bases lying between them. The CDR3 is CASSLFGTVGDEQYF. As DNA, the CDR3 is TGTGCCAGCAGCTTATTCGGGACTGTCGGGGACGAGCAGTACTTC.

CDR3 DNA sequence: TGTGCCAGCAGCGTCGCGGGGCGTCCTGAAGCTTTCTTT. Protein sequence: CASSVAGRPEAFF. J is TRBJ1-1 and V is TRBV9; D is possibly TRBD1 (5 bases). The germline V gene encodes CDR1 SGDLS and CDR2 YYNGEE. The CDR3 is 13 residues long. With 2 bases removed from V and 6 bases from J, the gap between germline ends came to 11 bases. Using reference TRBV9 and TRBJ1-1 for the parts outside the CDR3, the full variable domain is DSGVTQTPKHLITATGQRVTLRCSPRSGDLSVYWYQQSLDQGLQFLIQYYNGEERAKGNILERFSAQQFPDLHSELNLSSLELGDSALYFCASSVAGRPEAFFGQGTRLTVV.

J is TRBJ1-3 and V is TRBV15, with 7 bases identical to TRBD1. The junction had 3 bases not matched to a gene; V was cut back by 4 bases and J by 0 bases. Looked up from germline, CDR1 is LNHNV and CDR2 is YYDKDF (reference sequence). CDR3 size: 15 residues. CDR3: CATSTRTGSGNTIYF. The CDR3 DNA sequence: TGTGCCACCAGCACTAGGACAGGCTCTGGAAACACCATATATTTT.

The chain recombines TRBV11-2 with TRBJ1-3; D ambiguous. Trimming cost V 0 bases and J 4 bases, with 10 bases left between them. The CDR3 covers 15 residues. Germline CDR1 reads SGHAT; CDR2 reads FQNNGV. CDR3 DNA sequence: TGTGCCAGCAGCTTAGATTCTCTCGGCGGAAACACCATATATTTT. Translated, it gives CASSLDSLGGNTIYF. The full variable domain, rest sourced from reference TRBV11-2 and TRBJ1-3, is EAGVAQSPRYKIIEKRQSVAFWCNPISGHATLYWYQQILGQGPKLLIQFQNNGVVDDSQLPKDRFSAERLKGVDSTLKIQPAKLEDSAVYLCASSLDSLGGNTIYFGEGSWLTVV.

The chain carries TRBV29-1 and TRBJ2-3; 8 bases fit TRBD1. Germline loops: CDR1 SQVTM, CDR2 ANQGSEA. CDR3 length: 13 amino acids. V shed 6 bases, J shed 6 bases, and the junction held 8 bases outside the gene matches. The CDR3 DNA sequence: TGCAGCGTACCCCAGGGGGCGAGTGATACGCAGTATTTT. Its translation: CSVPQGASDTQYF.

In its sample, this clonotype was seen once. At one boundary the junction diverges from the germline segment, which might be a read error. The chain recombines TRBV10-3 with TRBJ1-2; D is unresolved. CDR1 is ENHRY, CDR2 SYGVKD, per germline. The CDR3 consists of 16 residues. The DNA for the CDR3 is TGTGCCAGCAGTTTTGGTGTTTATGACCGGGCGTCCGGCTACACCTTC. Its protein product is CASSFGVYDRASGYTF.

This clonotype was detected ten times or more. The chain combines TRBV4-3 with TRBJ1-2, with TRBD1 as a possible D gene (5 bases). Per the germline V gene, CDR1 is LGHNA and CDR2 is YSLEER. Trimming removed 8 bases from V and 4 bases from J, with 8 bases in between. The CDR3 runs 11 residues. This CDR3 is CASRGSYGYTF. The CDR3 DNA is TGCGCCAGCCGGGGCAGCTATGGCTACACCTTC.

The V gene is TRBV7-9, the J gene TRBJ1-2; D is ambiguous. This CDR3 has 14 amino acids. Trimming left V 0 bases short and J 4 bases short, with 9 bases between. In germline, CDR1 is SEHNR, CDR2 FQNEAQ (reference sequence). The CDR3 spells CASSLANFPYGYTF. CDR3 bases: TGTGCCAGCAGCTTAGCCAACTTTCCCTATGGCTACACCTTC.

The chain is built from TRBV7-9 and TRBJ2-7, with D tentatively TRBD1 (5 bases). CDR1 and CDR2 (germline): SEHNR, FQNEAQ (reference sequence). Trimming removed 6 bases from V and 2 bases from J, with 8 bases in between. This CDR3 is 12 amino acids long. The CDR3 here is CASSGAAYEQYF. The CDR3, as DNA: TGTGCCAGCAGTGGGGCAGCCTACGAGCAGTACTTC.

Worth noting for this clonotype: A much larger clone differs from this one at a single base, so this may be a read error. The gene calls are TRBV7-9 and TRBJ1-3, with D perhaps matching TRBD1 (5 bases). CDR3 length equals 15 residues. Germline lookup yields CDR1 SEHNR and CDR2 FQNEAQ (reference sequence). CDR3 nucleotide sequence: TGTGCCAGCAGCCTCAAGGGGCTCTCTGGAAACACCGTATATTTT. Residues: CASSLKGLSGNTVYF. Looking up the rest from reference TRBV7-9 and TRBJ1-3 gives the full variable domain: DTGVSQNPRHKITKRGQNVTFRCDPISEHNRLYWYRQTLGQGPEFLTYFQNEAQLEKSRLLSDRFSAERPKGSFSTLEIQRTEQGDSAMYLCASSLKGLSGNTVYFGEGSWLTVV.

The chain is built from TRBV5-1 and TRBJ2-5, with 7 bases fitting TRBD2. From germline, CDR1 is SGHRS and CDR2 YFSETQ. The CDR3 loop spans 14 amino acids. V was clipped by 4 bases and J by 5 bases; unmatched bases: 8. CDR3 in amino acids: CASSLPTGRETQYF. The CDR3 DNA follows: TGCGCCAGCAGCCTACCCACCGGGAGGGAGACCCAGTACTTC.

This sequence joins TRBV7-8 and TRBJ2-7; tentatively, D is TRBD1 or TRBD2 (5 bases each). The J call may be incorrect, as the DNA end agrees better with TRBJ2-1. The CDR3 is made up of 12 amino acids. Germline V CDR1 and CDR2: SGHVS, FQNEAQ. The CDR3 nucleotides read TGTGCCAGCAGCGGGGGAGACAATGAGCAGTTCTTC. Its translation: CASSGGDNEQFF.

In this sample, this clonotype turned up many times. The rearrangement links TRBV7-9 to TRBJ1-1, with TRBD1 as a possible D gene (6 bases). Germline V gene sequence: CDR1 SEHNR, CDR2 FQNEAQ (reference sequence). Trimming stripped 5 bases from V and 1 base from J, with 14 bases between. This CDR3 has 15 residues. In nucleotides, the CDR3 is TGTGCCAGCAGCCGCCGGGGGCAGAGGAACACTGAAGCTTTCTTT. It is translated as CASSRRGQRNTEAFF.

The chain is built from TRBV4-3 and TRBJ1-4; the D gene is possibly TRBD1 (5 bases). The V end was cut by 5 bases, the J end by 3 bases, with 16 bases between. The CDR3 is 16 amino acids. Germline CDR1 is LGHNA and CDR2 is YSLEER. The CDR3 loop is CASSKNEDIPNEKLFF. CDR3 nucleotide sequence: TGCGCCAGCAGCAAAAACGAGGACATCCCTAATGAAAAACTGTTTTTT.